The sample holds one count of the clone carrying this TCR beta chain. Authors' processing steps: Reference gene primers were amplified, and this amplification served to estimate nucleated cell counts. Using immunoSEQ multiplex PCR, the repertoire was profiled, and TCRdb retains in-frame clones only, with some absent. V, J and clone size are taken as reported in that table, and D and trimming were inferred from the DNA itself. Seen here are about 46,000 clones, approximately 90% observed once, and the top ten hold approximately 10%. V lost 6 bases and J 5 bases, leaving 11 bases between the germline ends. CDR1 MNHEY and CDR2 SVGAGI come from the germline V gene. This CDR3 is 14 amino acids long. This entry belongs to a study of blood T cell repertoires in COVID-19.

The TCR originated in a man aged 50 to 59 with active COVID-19. Sequencing used peripheral blood. V is TRBV6-5 and J is TRBJ1-6, with no clear D. CDR3 in amino acids: CASRQYRDNSPLHF. The CDR3 DNA is TGTGCCAGCAGACAGTACCGAGATAATTCACCCCTCCACTTT.